This passage covers 9 T cell receptor beta chains from one sample sequenced in a study of post-analysis software for immune sequencing data. Notes on the study in general: Elevated frequency relative to controls characterized several TRBV segments in patients, TRBV5-6, TRBV5-1 and TRBV20-1 among them.

Their antigen targets remain unknown. The TCR beta cDNA libraries carried unique molecular identifiers. TCRdb redid the calling of the PCR reads with MiXCR, one entry per CDR3 protein. The table has under 650,000 distinct CDR3 sequences, roughly 47% seen once; the top ten hold 1.5% to 2%. The sequenced sample consisted of blood. The receptors shown here come from a girl under 18 with multiple sclerosis.

The J gene is TRBJ1-2, the V gene TRBV29-1; 9 positions match TRBD1. There are 16 residues in the CDR3. CDR1 and CDR2 from the germline V gene are SQVTM and ANQGSEA. With V trimmed by 2 bases and J by 4 bases, 11 bases remained unmatched. The CDR3 loop reads CSVEKWGQGSGYGYTF. In nucleotides, the CDR3 is TGCAGCGTTGAAAAGTGGGGACAGGGATCGGGCTATGGCTACACCTTC. The whole variable domain, filled in from reference TRBV29-1 and TRBJ1-2, reads SAVISQKPSRDICQRGTSLTIQCQVDSQVTMMFWYRQQPGQSLTLIATANQGSEATYESGFVIDKFPISRPNLTFSTLTVSNMSPEDSSIYLCSVEKWGQGSGYGYTFGSGTRLTVV.

This clonotype has a single count. V usage is TRBV6-5 and J usage is TRBJ2-7, with D unresolved. This CDR3 is 13 amino acids long. Looked up from germline, CDR1 is MNHEY and CDR2 is SVGAGI. Between the trimmed V and J ends, which lost 6 bases and 1 base, there was a span of 10 bases. The CDR3 bases are TGTGCCAGCAGCCGAGGAGAGTCCTACGAGCAGTACTTC. Encoded protein: CASSRGESYEQYF.

V and J are TRBV5-6 and TRBJ2-5; D gene uncertain. V lost 3 bases to trimming and J lost 2 bases, with 8 bases between them. Germline values: CDR1 SGHDT, CDR2 YYEEEE. This CDR3 has 13 residues. The CDR3 here is CASSSEFQETQYF. As DNA, the CDR3 is TGTGCCAGCAGCTCCGAATTTCAAGAGACCCAGTACTTC. The full variable domain, in which reference TRBV5-6 and TRBJ2-5 provide the parts outside the CDR3, is DAGVTQSPTHLIKTRGQQVTLRCSPKSGHDTVSWYQQALGQGPQFIFQYYEEEERQRGNFPDRFSGHQFPNYSSELNVNALLLGDSALYLCASSSEFQETQYFGPGTRLLVL.

The J gene is TRBJ2-1, the V gene TRBV28; 11 bases agree with TRBD2. J gave up 5 bases and V 5 bases, and 8 bases lay outside the gene matches. This CDR3 is 16 amino acids long. Germline V gene lookup returns CDR1 MDHEN and CDR2 SYDVKM. The CDR3 region is CASSRPGLAVNNEQFF. CDR3 nucleotide sequence: TGTGCCAGCAGTCGCCCGGGACTAGCGGTGAACAATGAGCAGTTCTTC.

J is TRBJ2-7 and V is TRBV12-3 or TRBV12-4; no reliable D call. This CDR3 has 13 amino acids. Trimming left V 9 bases short and J 3 bases short, with 15 bases between. The chain's CDR3 is CASTSDANYEQYF. CDR3 coding DNA: TGTGCCAGTACCTCGGACGCAAACTACGAGCAGTACTTC.

This clonotype was observed a handful of times. The chain employs TRBV20-1 and TRBJ1-2; the D gene is possibly TRBD1 (5 bases). Between the trimmed V and J ends, which lost 3 bases and 8 bases, there was a span of 19 bases. Germline values: CDR1 DFQATT, CDR2 SNEGSKA (reference sequence). This CDR3 is 14 amino acids long. The CDR3 protein is CSARGYRRSDGYTF. CDR3 DNA sequence: TGCAGTGCTAGGGGCTACAGGAGATCGGACGGCTACACCTTC.

The V call is TRBV4-3, the J call TRBJ2-5; a weak D match, TRBD2 (7 bases). The V gene's germline CDR1 is LGHNA and CDR2 YSLEER. CDR3 length: 13 amino acids. V lost 0 bases, J lost 13 bases, and 15 bases lay in between. CDR3 in amino acids: CASSQEVGGGGYF. CDR3 coding DNA: TGCGCCAGCAGCCAAGAAGTCGGGGGAGGGGGGTACTTC.

This clonotype has just a few counts. The chain uses TRBV7-2 and TRBJ2-3; maybe TRBD1 (6 bases). The CDR3 has 15 residues. Trimming removed 2 bases from V and 1 base from J, with 10 bases in between. Germline V CDR1 and CDR2: SGHTA, FQGNSA. The CDR3 spells CASSLPQGGTDTQYF. The CDR3, as DNA: TGTGCCAGCAGCTTACCACAGGGTGGCACAGATACGCAGTATTTT.

The chain combines TRBV25-1 with TRBJ2-1; D assignment may be TRBD1 or TRBD2 (5 bases each). The CDR3 runs to 15 residues. V lost 7 bases, J lost 4 bases, and 17 bases lay in between. CDR1 and CDR2 from the germline V gene are MGHDK and SYGVNS. The DNA of the CDR3 is TGTGCCAGCACGGGACCCCGTCTGGGGTACAATGAGCAGTTCTTC. This sequence encodes CASTGPRLGYNEQFF.